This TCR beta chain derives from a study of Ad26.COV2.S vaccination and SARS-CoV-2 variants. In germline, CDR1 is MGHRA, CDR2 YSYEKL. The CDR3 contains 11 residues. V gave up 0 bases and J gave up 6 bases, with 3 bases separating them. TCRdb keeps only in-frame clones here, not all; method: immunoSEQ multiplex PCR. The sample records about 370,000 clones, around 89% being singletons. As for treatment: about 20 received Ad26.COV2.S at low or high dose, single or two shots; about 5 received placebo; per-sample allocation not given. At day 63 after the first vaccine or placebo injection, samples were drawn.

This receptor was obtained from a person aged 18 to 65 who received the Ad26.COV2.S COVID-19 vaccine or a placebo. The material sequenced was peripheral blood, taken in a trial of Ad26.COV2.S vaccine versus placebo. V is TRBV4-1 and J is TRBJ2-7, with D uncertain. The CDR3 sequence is CASSQEGEQYF. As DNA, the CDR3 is TGCGCCAGCAGCCAAGAAGGCGAGCAGTACTTC.